The rows below give T cell receptor beta chains drawn from one sample of a study of human T cells and chemical hapten exposure. TCRdb called the RACE reads again in MiXCR, with one record for every CDR3 protein. Among under 200,000 distinct CDR3 sequences, 14% were seen once, and the ten largest hold 1.7%. Sequenced here: whole blood, sampled in connection with sensitization to the hapten diphenylcyclopropenone (DPC). These TCRs come from a woman aged 30 to 39 with alopecia areata. Some clones in this sample may be carry-over from other donors' samples. CDR3s include the opening cysteine and the closing phenylalanine or tryptophan. The D gene is left open where the match is weak. The size of a clone is reported for some rows only, either as once, few or many, or as a class for expanded clones.

TRBV4-2	TRBJ1-4	NA	many	TGTGCCAGCAGCCAAGACGTTCTATCCGGATCATTAAGGCTGTTTTTT	CASSQDVLSGSLRLFF
TRBV28	TRBJ2-7	NA	NA	TGTGCCAGCAGTGATACAGGGTCCCCCTACGAGCAGTACTTC	CASSDTGSPYEQYF
TRBV20-1	TRBJ2-1	TRBD2	NA	TGCAGTGCTAGAGATGTGGGGACTAGTAACTATGAGCAGTTCTTC	CSARDVGTSNYEQFF
TRBV29-1	TRBJ2-3	NA	NA	TGCAGCGCAGGGACTCCGTACACAGATACGCAGTATTTT	CSAGTPYTDTQYF
TRBV24-1	TRBJ2-3	NA	NA	TGTGCCACCGCAGCTGGGACGGCTAGCACAGATACGCAGTATTTT	CATAAGTASTDTQYF
TRBV10-3	TRBJ1-6	TRBD1	few	TGTGCCATCAGTGGTCCCGGACAGGGGAATTCACCCCTCCACTTT	CAISGPGQGNSPLHF
TRBV27	TRBJ1-6	NA	many	TGTGCCAGCAGTTGGGGCTATAATTCACCCCTCCACTTT	CASSWGYNSPLHF
TRBV6-5	TRBJ1-1	NA	few	TGTGCCAGCAGCTCCGGGACCCGTTACACTGAAGCTTTCTTT	CASSSGTRYTEAFF
TRBV21-1	TRBJ1-5	NA	few	TGTGCCAGGATCGGGCACGCGGCCAATGGTCCCACTCAGCCCCAGCATTTT	CARIGHAANGPTQPQHF
TRBV2	TRBJ2-3	TRBD2	NA	TGTGCCAGCAGTGAGCTAGCGGGAGGGCCGTATACGCAGTATTTT	CASSELAGGPYTQYF
TRBV5-1	TRBJ2-5	NA	few	TGCGCCAGCAGTCTGAGGGGAGTCCGACAAGAGACCCAGTACTTC	CASSLRGVRQETQYF
TRBV29-1	TRBJ2-3	NA	few	TGCAGCGTTGAATTGGGAGATACGCAGTATTTT	CSVELGDTQYF
TRBV2	TRBJ2-2	NA	many	TGTGCCAGCAGTGGGGTCGGAAGCGTCGTCACCGGGGAGCTGTTTTTT	CASSGVGSVVTGELFF
TRBV6-2/TRBV6-3	TRBJ2-1	NA	NA	TGTGCCAGCAGTTTGACAGTCTCCTACAATGAGCAGTTCTTC	CASSLTVSYNEQFF
TRBV20-1	TRBJ2-5	NA	few	TGCAGTGCTAGAGTACGGGGACGGAACCAAGAGACCCAGTACTTC	CSARVRGRNQETQYF